This T cell receptor beta chain was captured in a study of T cell responses to AZD1222 COVID-19 vaccine. The assay was immunoSEQ multiplex PCR, and TCRdb's table has in-frame clones only and misses some. This sample yields approximately 120,000 clones, of which around 90% are seen a single time; about 29% belongs to the top ten. Trimming cost V 6 bases and J 4 bases, with 18 bases left between them. Germline lookup yields CDR1 LNHDA and CDR2 SQIVND (reference sequence). This CDR3 region has 15 residues. Study-level findings and limits: Spike regions recognized by vaccine-associated CD4 TCRs spanned the protein, led by 160-218 and 743-854. Increases in Spike-specific TCR breadth and depth were seen after two AZD1222 doses. Donors were mostly white British, more females; clonal diversity possibly underestimated.

Worth noting for this clone: Its antigen is undetermined.

The source was peripheral blood, collected on day 0 of AZD1222 vaccination. The V call is TRBV19, the J call TRBJ1-2, with D uncertain. The sequence derives from an adult in good health. The CDR3 DNA reads as TGTGCCAGTAGCCCCGTGGAGGCGCGTGCCTATGGCTACACCTTC. It translates to CASSPVEARAYGYTF.